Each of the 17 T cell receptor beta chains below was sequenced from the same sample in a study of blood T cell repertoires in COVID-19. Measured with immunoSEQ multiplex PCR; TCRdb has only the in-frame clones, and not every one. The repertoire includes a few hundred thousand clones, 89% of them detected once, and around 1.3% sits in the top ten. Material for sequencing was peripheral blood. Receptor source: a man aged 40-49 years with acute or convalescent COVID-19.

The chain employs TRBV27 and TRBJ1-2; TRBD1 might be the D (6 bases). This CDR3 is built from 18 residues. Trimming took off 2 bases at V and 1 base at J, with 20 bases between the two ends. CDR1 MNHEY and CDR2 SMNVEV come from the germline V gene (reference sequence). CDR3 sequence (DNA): TGTGCCAGCAGTTTACGCCCGGACAGATATTTGCTTAACTATGGCTACACCTTC. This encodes CASSLRPDRYLLNYGYTF.

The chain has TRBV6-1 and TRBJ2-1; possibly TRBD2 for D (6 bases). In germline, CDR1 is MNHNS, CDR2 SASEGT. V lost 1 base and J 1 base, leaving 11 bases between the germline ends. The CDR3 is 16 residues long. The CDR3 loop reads CASSEVGGWSYNEQFF. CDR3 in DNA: TGTGCCAGCAGTGAAGTGGGAGGATGGTCCTACAATGAGCAGTTCTTC.

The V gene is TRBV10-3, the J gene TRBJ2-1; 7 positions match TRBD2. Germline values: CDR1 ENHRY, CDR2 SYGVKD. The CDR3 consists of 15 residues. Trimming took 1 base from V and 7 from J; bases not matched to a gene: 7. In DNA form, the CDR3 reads TGTGCCATCAGTGAGTTGCGGGAGTTTACGAATGAGCAGTTCTTC. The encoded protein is CAISELREFTNEQFF.

This CDR3 is CASSLEGRGLDEQYF. CDR3 DNA: TGCGCCAGCAGCTTGGAGGGCAGGGGGCTGGACGAGCAGTACTTC. This chain links TRBV5-1 with TRBJ2-7, with 8 bases matching TRBD1. The germline V gene encodes CDR1 SGHRS and CDR2 YFSETQ. This CDR3 has 15 residues. The V and J ends lost 0 bases and 5 bases, in that order; junction bases with no gene match: 7.

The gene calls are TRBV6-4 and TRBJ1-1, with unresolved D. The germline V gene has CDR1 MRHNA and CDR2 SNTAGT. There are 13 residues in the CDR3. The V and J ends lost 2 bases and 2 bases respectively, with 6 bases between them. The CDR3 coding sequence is TGTGCCAGCAGTGACAACGGTAACACTGAAGCTTTCTTT. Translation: CASSDNGNTEAFF.

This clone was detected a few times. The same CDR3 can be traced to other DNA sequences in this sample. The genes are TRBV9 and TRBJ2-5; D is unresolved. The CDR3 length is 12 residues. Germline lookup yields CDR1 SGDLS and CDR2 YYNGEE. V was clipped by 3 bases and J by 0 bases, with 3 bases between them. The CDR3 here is CASSANQETQYF. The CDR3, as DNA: TGTGCCAGCAGCGCCAACCAAGAGACCCAGTACTTC.

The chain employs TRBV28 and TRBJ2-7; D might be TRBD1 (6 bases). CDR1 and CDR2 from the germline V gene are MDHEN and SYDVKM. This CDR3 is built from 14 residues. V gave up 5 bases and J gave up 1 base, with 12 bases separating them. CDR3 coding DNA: TGTGCCAGCAGTCGACAGGACGAATCCTACGAGCAGTACTTC. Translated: CASSRQDESYEQYF.

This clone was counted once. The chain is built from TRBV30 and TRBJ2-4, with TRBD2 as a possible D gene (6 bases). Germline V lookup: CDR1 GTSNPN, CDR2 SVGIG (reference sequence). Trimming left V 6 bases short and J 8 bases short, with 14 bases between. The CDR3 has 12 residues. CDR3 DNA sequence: TGTGCCTGCAATTACTGGGGGGACATTCAGTACTTC. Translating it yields CACNYWGDIQYF.

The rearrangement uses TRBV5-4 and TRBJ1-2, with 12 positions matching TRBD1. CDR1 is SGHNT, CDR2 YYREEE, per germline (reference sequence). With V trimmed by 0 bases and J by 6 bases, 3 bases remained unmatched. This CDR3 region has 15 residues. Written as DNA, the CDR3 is TGTGCCAGCAGCTTGGAGGGACAGGGGGCGGATGGCTACACCTTC. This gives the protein CASSLEGQGADGYTF.

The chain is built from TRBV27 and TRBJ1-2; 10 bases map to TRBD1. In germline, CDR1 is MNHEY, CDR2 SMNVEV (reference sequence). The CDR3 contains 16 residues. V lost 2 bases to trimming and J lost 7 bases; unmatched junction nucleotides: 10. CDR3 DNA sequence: TGTGCCAGCAGTTTAGTGGGGACAGGGGAGATCGGTGGCTACACCTTC. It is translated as CASSLVGTGEIGGYTF.

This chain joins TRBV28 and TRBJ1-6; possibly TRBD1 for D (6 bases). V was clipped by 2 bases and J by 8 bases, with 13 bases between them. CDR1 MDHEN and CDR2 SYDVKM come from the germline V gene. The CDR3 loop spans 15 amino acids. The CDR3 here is CASSLSSGDDSPLHF. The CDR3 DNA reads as TGTGCCAGCAGTTTAAGCTCAGGGGACGATTCACCCCTCCACTTT.

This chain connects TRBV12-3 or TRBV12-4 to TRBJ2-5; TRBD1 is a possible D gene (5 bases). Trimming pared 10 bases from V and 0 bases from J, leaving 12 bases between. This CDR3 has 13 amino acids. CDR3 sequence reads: CANSRGYQETQYF. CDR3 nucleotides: TGTGCCAACTCAAGGGGCTACCAAGAGACCCAGTACTTC.

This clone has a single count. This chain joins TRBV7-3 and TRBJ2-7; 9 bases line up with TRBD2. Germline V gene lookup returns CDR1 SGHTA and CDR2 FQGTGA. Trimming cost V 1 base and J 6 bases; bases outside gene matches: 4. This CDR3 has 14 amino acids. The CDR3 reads CASSLSGRAAEQYF. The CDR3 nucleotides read TGTGCCAGCAGCTTAAGCGGGAGGGCCGCCGAGCAGTACTTC.

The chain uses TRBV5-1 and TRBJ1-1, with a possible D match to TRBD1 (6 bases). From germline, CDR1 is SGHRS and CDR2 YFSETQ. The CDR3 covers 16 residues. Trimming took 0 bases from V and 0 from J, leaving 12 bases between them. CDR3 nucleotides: TGCGCCAGCAGCTTGGGAGCAGGGGAAGTGAACACTGAAGCTTTCTTT. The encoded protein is CASSLGAGEVNTEAFF. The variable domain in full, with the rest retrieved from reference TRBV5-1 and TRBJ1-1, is KAGVTQTPRYLIKTRGQQVTLSCSPISGHRSVSWYQQTPGQGLQFLFEYFSETQRNKGNFPGRFSGRQFSNSRSEMNVSTLELGDSALYLCASSLGAGEVNTEAFFGQGTRLTVV.

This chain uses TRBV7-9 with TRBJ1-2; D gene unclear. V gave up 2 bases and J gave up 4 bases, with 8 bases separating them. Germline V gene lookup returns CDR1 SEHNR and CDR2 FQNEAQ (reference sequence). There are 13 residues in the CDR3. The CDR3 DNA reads TGTGCCAGCAGCTTACAAACGGGCTATGGCTACACCTTC. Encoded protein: CASSLQTGYGYTF.

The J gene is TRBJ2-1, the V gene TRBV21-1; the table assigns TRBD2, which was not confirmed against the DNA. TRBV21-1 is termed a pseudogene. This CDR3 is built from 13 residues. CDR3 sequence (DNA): TGTGCCAGCAGCTTACACCGGGGGGGACAGCTAATCTTC. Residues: CASSLHRGGQLIF.

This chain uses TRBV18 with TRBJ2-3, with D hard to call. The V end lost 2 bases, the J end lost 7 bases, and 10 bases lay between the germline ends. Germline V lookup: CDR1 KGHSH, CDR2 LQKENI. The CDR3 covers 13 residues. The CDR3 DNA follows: TGTGCCAGCTCACCAGGCGGTATGAATACGCAGTATTTT. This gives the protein CASSPGGMNTQYF.